The T cell receptor (beta chain) under discussion was sequenced for a study of T cell clonotyping in hematopoietic cell transplantation. As concerns this clone: Its specificity is unknown.

The sample's time point: recipient sample about 28 days before transplant, after cytoreduction. Study results and caveats: Recipient TCR diversity dropped after transplant; expanded clonotypes rose from day 30 to 180.

V was trimmed by 3 bases and J by 8 bases, leaving 13 bases between them. This CDR3 comprises 13 residues. CDR1 is MRHNA, CDR2 SNTAGT, per germline. The data were produced by immunoSEQ multiplex PCR, yet TCRdb's version contains in-frame clones alone and is incomplete. The sample gives 45,000 or so clones, around 80% of which show up once; about 5.4% is in the top ten. This specimen was peripheral blood mononuclear cells, taken before stem cell transplant. The TCR sequence derives from a man aged 55 to 70 with myelodysplastic syndrome. Some clones in this sample may be carry-over from other donors' samples. The chain combines TRBV6-4 with TRBJ1-2, with TRBD1 as a possible D gene (5 bases). This chain's CDR3 is CASSEEAGLGYTF. In nucleotides, the CDR3 is TGTGCCAGCAGTGAGGAGGCAGGGTTGGGCTACACCTTC.